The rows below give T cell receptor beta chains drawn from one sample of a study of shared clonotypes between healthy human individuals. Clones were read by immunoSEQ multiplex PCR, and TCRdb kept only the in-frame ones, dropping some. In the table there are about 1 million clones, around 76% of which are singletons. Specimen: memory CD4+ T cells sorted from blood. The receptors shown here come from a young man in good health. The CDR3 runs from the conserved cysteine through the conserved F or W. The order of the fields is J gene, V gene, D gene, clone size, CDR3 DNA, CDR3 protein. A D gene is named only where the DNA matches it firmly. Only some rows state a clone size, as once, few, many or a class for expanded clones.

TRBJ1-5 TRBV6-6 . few TGTGCCAGCAGTATCAATCAGCCCCAGCATTTT CASSINQPQHF
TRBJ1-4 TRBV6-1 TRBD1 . TGTGCCAGCCGACAGGGGAATGAAAAACTGTTTTTT CASRQGNEKLFF
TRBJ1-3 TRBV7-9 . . TGTGCCAGCAGCTCTCAGGGGACCGCAGGAAACACCATATATTTT CASSSQGTAGNTIYF
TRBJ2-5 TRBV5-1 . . TGCGCCAGCAGCTTGGCGGGGTCTGGGGAGACCCAGTACTTC CASSLAGSGETQYF
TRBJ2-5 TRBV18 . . TGTGCCAGCTCACCGACCCGGCCGCCCAGACGACAAGAGACCCAGTACTTC CASSPTRPPRRQETQYF
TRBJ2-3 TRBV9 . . TGTGCCAGCAGCGGGGGGTCTGCGGTCACAGATACGCAGTATTTT CASSGGSAVTDTQYF
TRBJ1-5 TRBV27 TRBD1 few TGTGCCAGCAGGGAGACTAGACAGGGACTTTACCTGCCCCAGCATTTT CASRETRQGLYLPQHF
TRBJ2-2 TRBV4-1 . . TGCGCCAGCAGCCAAGGGGTACAGCGGAGGAACACCGGGGAGCTGTTTTTT CASSQGVQRRNTGELFF
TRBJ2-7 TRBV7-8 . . TGTGCCAGCAGCCGCAGGGGGGCCCGGGACTCCCCCTACGAGCAGTACTTC CASSRRGARDSPYEQYF
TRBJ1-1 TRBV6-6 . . TGTGCCAGCAGGGACTACGGGAACACTGAAGCTTTCTTT CASRDYGNTEAFF
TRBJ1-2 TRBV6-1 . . TGTGCCAGCAGTGAAGTGATGGGGTCGGGCTATGGCTACACCTTC CASSEVMGSGYGYTF
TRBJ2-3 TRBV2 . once TGTGCCAGCAGTTGGGGGGGCGGAGGAACAGATACGCAGTATTTT CASSWGGGGTDTQYF
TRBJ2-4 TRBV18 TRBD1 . TGTGCCAGCTCACCAGGACAGGGTTCCAAAAACATTCAGTACTTC CASSPGQGSKNIQYF
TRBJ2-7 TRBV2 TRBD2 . TGTGCCAGCAGTGGGGGGAGGGGCCCCTACGAGCAGTACTTC CASSGGRGPYEQYF
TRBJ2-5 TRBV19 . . TGTGCCAGTAGTATACTAAGAGGGGAGCGTCAAGAAGAGACCCAGTACTTC CASSILRGERQEETQYF
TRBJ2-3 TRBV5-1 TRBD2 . TGCGCCAGCAGCTTAAGAACTAGCGTCGGAGATACGCAGTATTTT CASSLRTSVGDTQYF
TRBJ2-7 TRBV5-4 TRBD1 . TGTGCCAGCAGTCGGGACAGACCCTACGAGCAGTACTTC CASSRDRPYEQYF
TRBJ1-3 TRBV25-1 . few TGTGCCAGCAGTGGTTTCGGAAACACCATATATTTT CASSGFGNTIYF
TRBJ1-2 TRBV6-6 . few TGTGCCAGCAGTTACGACGGTCTAGTAGGCTACACCTTC CASSYDGLVGYTF
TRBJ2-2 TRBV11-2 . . TGTGCCAGCAGCTTAGGACAGGACCCTCGTACCGGGGAGCTGTTTTTT CASSLGQDPRTGELFF
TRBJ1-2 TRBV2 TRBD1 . TGTGCCAGCAAGGAGGACCGCTGGACAGGAGGCTACACCTTC CASKEDRWTGGYTF
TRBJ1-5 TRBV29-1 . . TGCAGCGTTGTTTTGAGTCTAGGAGGGGTGGGCGATCAGCCCCAGCATTTT CSVVLSLGGVGDQPQHF
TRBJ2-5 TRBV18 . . TGTGCCAGCTCACCACTGGCCCTTGGAGAGACCCAGTACTTC CASSPLALGETQYF
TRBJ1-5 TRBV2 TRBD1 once TGTGCCAGCAGGGTGGGACAGGGATTGTCTCAGCCCCAGCATTTT CASRVGQGLSQPQHF
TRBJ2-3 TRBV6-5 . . TGTGCCAGCAGTTACTCCGGGGTAATGAGCACAGATACGCAGTATTTT CASSYSGVMSTDTQYF
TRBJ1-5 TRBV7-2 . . TGTGCCAGCAGCTTCTCGAGGGGAGTTCAGCCCCAGCATTTT CASSFSRGVQPQHF
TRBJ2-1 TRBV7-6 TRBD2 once TGTGCCAGCAGCTTAGTCGCTAGCGGGATGGATGAGCAGTTCTTC CASSLVASGMDEQFF
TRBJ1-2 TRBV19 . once TGTGCCAGTAGTATGTTTGCAGTAGGTACAGCGTCTAACTATGGCTACACCTTC CASSMFAVGTASNYGYTF
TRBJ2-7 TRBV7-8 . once TGTGCCAGCAGCTTAGGGGGCCCCGGGTACGAGCAGTACTTC CASSLGGPGYEQYF
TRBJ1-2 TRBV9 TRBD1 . TGTGCCAGCAGCGTAGCCCCCGGACAGGGCTCCTATGGCTACACCTTC CASSVAPGQGSYGYTF
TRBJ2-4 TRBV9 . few TGTGCCAGCAGCGTAGGCGGGATCGGGGACATTCAGTACTTC CASSVGGIGDIQYF
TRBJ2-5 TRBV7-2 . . TGTGCCAGCGCGGCCGGCATCCAAGAGACCCAGTACTTC CASAAGIQETQYF
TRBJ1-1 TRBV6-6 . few TGTGCCAGCAGCCACAGGTCGGGGGAAGCTTTCTTT CASSHRSGEAFF
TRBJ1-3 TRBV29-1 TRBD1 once TGCAGCGCGACTGGGACAGGGGGAAACACCATATATTTT CSATGTGGNTIYF
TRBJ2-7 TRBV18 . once TGTGCCAGCTCACCAAGCACGCCGAGCTCCTACGAGCAGTACTTC CASSPSTPSSYEQYF
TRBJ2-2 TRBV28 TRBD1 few TGTGCCAGCAGTCCTAGAGGGACAGACTTTAGGGGGGAGCTGTTTTTT CASSPRGTDFRGELFF
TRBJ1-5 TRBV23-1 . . TGCGCCAGCAGTCAAACGGGGGGCGCGGGAAATCAGCCCCAGCATTTT CASSQTGGAGNQPQHF
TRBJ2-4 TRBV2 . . TGTGCCAACAGTGAAGGGGAGCTCAAAAACATTCAGTACTTC CANSEGELKNIQYF
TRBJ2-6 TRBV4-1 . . TGCGCCAGCAGCCAGGGTATAGTAGGGGCGTGGGCCAACGTCCTGACTTTC CASSQGIVGAWANVLTF
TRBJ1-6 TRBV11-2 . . TGTGCCAGCAGCTTAGTCGCAACAGCTAATTCACCCCTCCACTTT CASSLVATANSPLHF
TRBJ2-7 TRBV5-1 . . TGCGCCAGCAGCTTGGATGACTACGAGCAGTACTTC CASSLDDYEQYF
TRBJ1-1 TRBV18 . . TGTGCCAGCTCCCCATCGGGAACAGGGCTCACTGAAGCTTTCTTT CASSPSGTGLTEAFF
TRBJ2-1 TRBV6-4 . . TGTGCAACCAAAGGGGGAGTGAACAATGAGCAGTTCTTC CATKGGVNNEQFF
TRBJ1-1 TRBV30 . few TGTGCCTGGAGTGTGGGACACACTGAAGCTTTCTTT CAWSVGHTEAFF
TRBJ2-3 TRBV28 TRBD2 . TGTGCCAGCAGTTCGAGCGGGAGGCTAGGGCGACCAGATACGCAGTATTTT CASSSSGRLGRPDTQYF
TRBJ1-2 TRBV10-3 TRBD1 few TGTGCCATCAGTGAGTCGGGACAGGGTGAGGATGGCTACACCTTC CAISESGQGEDGYTF
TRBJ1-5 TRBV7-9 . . TGTGCCAGCAGCTTAAGCGGAGATAGCAATCAGCCCCAGCATTTT CASSLSGDSNQPQHF
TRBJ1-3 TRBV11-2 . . TGTGCCAGCAGCTTATCAGGGATCGGAAACACCATATATTTT CASSLSGIGNTIYF
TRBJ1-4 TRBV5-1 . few TGCGCCAGCAGCTTGGGGCCTGCAACTAATGAAAAACTGTTTTTT CASSLGPATNEKLFF
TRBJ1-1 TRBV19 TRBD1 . TGTGCCAGTACCGCACAGGGGTGGATGAACACTGAAGCTTTCTTT CASTAQGWMNTEAFF
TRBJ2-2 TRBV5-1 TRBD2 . TGCGCCAGCAGCTTTTTAGCGGGAGAAGGAGCCGGGGAGCTGTTTTTT CASSFLAGEGAGELFF
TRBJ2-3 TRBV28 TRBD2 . TGTGTTAGCGGGGGGAGCACAGATACGCAGTATTTT CVSGGSTDTQYF
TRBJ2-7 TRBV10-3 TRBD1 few TGTGCCATCAGGGGGACAGGACACGAGCAGTACTTC CAIRGTGHEQYF
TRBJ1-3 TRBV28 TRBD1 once TGTGCCAGCAGTTTAAGTGGGACAGGGAAGTCTGGAAACACCATATATTTT CASSLSGTGKSGNTIYF
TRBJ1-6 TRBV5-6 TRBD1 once TGTGCCAGCAGCTTGCAGGGACAGAATTCACCCCTCCACTTT CASSLQGQNSPLHF
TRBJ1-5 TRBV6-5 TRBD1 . TGTGCCAGCAGTCCGACAGGGGGCGCCGGTCAGCCCCAGCATTTT CASSPTGGAGQPQHF
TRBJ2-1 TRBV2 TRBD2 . TGTGCCAGCAGAGTTCCTATGGGACTAGCGGCCGAGCAGTTCTTC CASRVPMGLAAEQFF
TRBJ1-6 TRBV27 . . TGTGCCAGCAGTTTACAGGGAGGGAATTCACCCCTCCACTTT CASSLQGGNSPLHF
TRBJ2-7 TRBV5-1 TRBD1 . TGCGCCAGCAGCTTGGAGGGGGCGAAGCGCGAGCAGTACTTC CASSLEGAKREQYF